This T cell receptor (beta chain) was found in a study of T cell responses to AZD1222 COVID-19 vaccine. Profiling relied on immunoSEQ multiplex PCR, and the TCRdb table lists in-frame clones only, not all of them. The repertoire includes around 120,000 clones, around nine tenths of them detected once, and around 10% sits in the top ten. In regard to this clone: Its antigen is currently unknown.

CDR1 and CDR2 from the germline V gene are SGHNT and YYREEE (reference sequence). This CDR3 is built from 16 residues. Trimming removed 5 bases at V and 8 bases at J, with 25 bases between. Study findings and constraints: The peak T cell response came first, and repertoires were sampled only after it. The study identified only six AZD1222 recipients as seropositive at baseline.

This receptor was identified in an adult in good health. Sample: peripheral blood, taken on day 0 of MenACWY control vaccination. The rearrangement joins TRBV5-4 to TRBJ1-2; a possible D gene is TRBD1 (5 bases). CDR3 sequence reads: CASRPEPTGLGRGYTF. CDR3 coding DNA: TGTGCCAGCAGACCGGAGCCCACAGGTCTGGGTAGGGGCTACACCTTC.